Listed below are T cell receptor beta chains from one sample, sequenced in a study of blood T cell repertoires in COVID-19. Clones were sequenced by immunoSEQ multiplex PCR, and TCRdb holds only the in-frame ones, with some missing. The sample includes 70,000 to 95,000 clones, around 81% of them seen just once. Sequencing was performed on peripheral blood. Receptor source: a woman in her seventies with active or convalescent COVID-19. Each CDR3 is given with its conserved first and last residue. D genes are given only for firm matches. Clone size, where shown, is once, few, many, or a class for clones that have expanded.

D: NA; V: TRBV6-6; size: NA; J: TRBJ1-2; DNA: TGTGCCAGCAGGGATAGTCAGGGTTGGGGTGGCTACACCTTC; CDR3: CASRDSQGWGGYTF
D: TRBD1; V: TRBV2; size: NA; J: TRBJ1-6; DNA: TGTGCCAGCAGTGAACTTAGGACAGGGGGAAGGGCCCTCCACTTT; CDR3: CASSELRTGGRALHF
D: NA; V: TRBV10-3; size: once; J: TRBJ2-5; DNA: TGTGCCATCAGTGGAGGGGGTGGTGGAGAGACCCAGTACTTC; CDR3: CAISGGGGGETQYF
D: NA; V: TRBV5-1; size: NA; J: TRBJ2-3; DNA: TGCGCCAGCAGCTTGGGGAGCTTCACAGATACGCAGTATTTT; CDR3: CASSLGSFTDTQYF
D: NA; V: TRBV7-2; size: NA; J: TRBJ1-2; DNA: TGTGCCAGCAGGGCCGGAGCAACGGGTTATGGCTACACCTTC; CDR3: CASRAGATGYGYTF
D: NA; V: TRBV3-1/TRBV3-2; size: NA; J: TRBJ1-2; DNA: TGTGCCAGCAGCCAAGACTTGGGCTTGTATGGCTACACCTTC; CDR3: CASSQDLGLYGYTF
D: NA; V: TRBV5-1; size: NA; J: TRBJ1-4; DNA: TGCGCCAGCAGCGCAGGCACAACTAATGAAAAACTGTTTTTT; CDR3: CASSAGTTNEKLFF
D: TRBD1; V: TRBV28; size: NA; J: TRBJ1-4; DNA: TGTGCCAGCAGTCTCAGGGGGCGCGGGGAAAAACTGTTTTTT; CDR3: CASSLRGRGEKLFF
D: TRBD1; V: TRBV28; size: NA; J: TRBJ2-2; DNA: TGTGCCAGCAGTTTCGCGGACAGGGGCAATAGCGGGGAGCTGTTTTTT; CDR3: CASSFADRGNSGELFF
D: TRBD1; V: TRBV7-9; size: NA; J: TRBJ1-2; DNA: TGTGCCAGCAGCTTAGGACAGGGAGCTAACTATGGCTACACCTTC; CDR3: CASSLGQGANYGYTF
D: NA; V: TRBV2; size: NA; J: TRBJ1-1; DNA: TGTGCCAGCACATTAGCAGGGATCATGAACACTGAAGCTTTCTTT; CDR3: CASTLAGIMNTEAFF
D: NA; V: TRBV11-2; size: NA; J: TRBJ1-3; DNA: TGTGCCAGCAGCTCTCAGGGGACTGGAAACACCATATATTTT; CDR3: CASSSQGTGNTIYF
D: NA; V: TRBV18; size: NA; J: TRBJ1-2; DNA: TGTGCCAGCTCACCTTTGCAGAGGGTGATTGTAAGCTATGGCTACACCTTC; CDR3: CASSPLQRVIVSYGYTF
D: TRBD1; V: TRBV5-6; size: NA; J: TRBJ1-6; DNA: TGTGCCAGCAGCCCTTTTTTACAGGGGGGGAATTCACCCCTCCACTTT; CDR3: CASSPFLQGGNSPLHF
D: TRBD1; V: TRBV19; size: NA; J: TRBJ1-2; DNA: TGTGCCAGTAGTAGAACAGGGGTAGAAACCTATGGCTACACCTTC; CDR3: CASSRTGVETYGYTF
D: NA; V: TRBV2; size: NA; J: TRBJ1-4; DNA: TGTGCCAGCAGTGCTTTGACAGGAGGTAATGAAAAACTGTTTTTT; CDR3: CASSALTGGNEKLFF
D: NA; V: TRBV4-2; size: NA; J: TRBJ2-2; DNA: TGTGCCAGCAGCCAAGAGTACAGAGACGCGAACACCGGGGAGCTGTTTTTT; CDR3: CASSQEYRDANTGELFF
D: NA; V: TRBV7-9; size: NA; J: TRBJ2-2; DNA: TGTGCCAGCAGCCCACAGGCATGGGCGAACACCGGGGAGCTGTTTTTT; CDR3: CASSPQAWANTGELFF
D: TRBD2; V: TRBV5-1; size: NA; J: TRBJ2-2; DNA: TGCGCCAGCAGCTTGGCCAGCGGGGGCACCGGGGAGCTGTTTTTT; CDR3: CASSLASGGTGELFF
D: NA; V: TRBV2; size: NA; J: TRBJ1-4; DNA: TGTGCCAGCAGTGAATCACGCGGAAATGAAAAACTGTTTTTT; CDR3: CASSESRGNEKLFF
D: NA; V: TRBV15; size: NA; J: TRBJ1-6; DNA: TGTGCCACCAGCAGAGCGTACCTTGAGGCCCTCCACTTT; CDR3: CATSRAYLEALHF
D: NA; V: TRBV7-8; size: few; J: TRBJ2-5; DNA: TGTGCCAGCAGCACCAGTGGCTTCCCAGCACGGAGGCAAGAGACCCAGTACTTC; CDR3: CASSTSGFPARRQETQYF
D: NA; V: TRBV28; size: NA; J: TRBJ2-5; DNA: TGTGCCAGCAGTTTACTTAAAGAGACCCAGTACTTC; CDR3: CASSLLKETQYF
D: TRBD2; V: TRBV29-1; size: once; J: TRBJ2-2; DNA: TGCAGCGGTGGACTAGCGGGTAACACCGGGGAGCTGTTTTTT; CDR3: CSGGLAGNTGELFF
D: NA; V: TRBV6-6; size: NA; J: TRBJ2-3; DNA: TGTGCCAGCAGTACCGCGGGGAGAGATACGCAGTATTTT; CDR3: CASSTAGRDTQYF
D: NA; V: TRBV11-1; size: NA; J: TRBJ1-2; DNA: TGTGCCAGCAGCCCGACGGACAGCAACTATGGCTACACCTTC; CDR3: CASSPTDSNYGYTF
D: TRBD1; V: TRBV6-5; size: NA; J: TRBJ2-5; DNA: TGTGCCAGCAACCGGGACAGGGGAACCTTAGAGACCCAGTACTTC; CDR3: CASNRDRGTLETQYF
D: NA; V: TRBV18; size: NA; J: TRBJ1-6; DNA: TGTGCCAGCTCACCGAACCAGGCCTCCGATTTATATAATTCACCCCTCCACTTT; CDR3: CASSPNQASDLYNSPLHF
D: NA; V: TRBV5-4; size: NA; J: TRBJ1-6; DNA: TGTGCCAGCAGCGCGGCCTCAGTAGGATCACCCCTCCACTTT; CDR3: CASSAASVGSPLHF
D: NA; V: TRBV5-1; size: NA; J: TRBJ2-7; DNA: TGCGCCAGCAGCGTACAGGGCTACGAGCAGTACTTC; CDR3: CASSVQGYEQYF
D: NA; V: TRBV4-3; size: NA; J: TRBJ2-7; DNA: TGCGCCAGCAGCCAAACCCGGGGGTTATACGAGCAGTACTTC; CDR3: CASSQTRGLYEQYF
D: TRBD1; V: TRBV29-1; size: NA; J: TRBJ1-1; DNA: TGCAGCGTTGAAGACAGGGGGACCATTAAAGCTTTCTTT; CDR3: CSVEDRGTIKAFF
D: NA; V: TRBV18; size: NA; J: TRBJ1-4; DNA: TGTGCCAGCTCACCCCGGGATGCTACTAATGAAAAACTGTTTTTT; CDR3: CASSPRDATNEKLFF
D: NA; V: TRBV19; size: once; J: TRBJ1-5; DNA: TGTGCCAGTAGTATAGGCACTTATAGCAATCAGCCCCAGCATTTT; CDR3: CASSIGTYSNQPQHF
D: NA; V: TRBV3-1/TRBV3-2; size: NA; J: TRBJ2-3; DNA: TGTGCCAGCAGCCAAGATGGGGCTACCTGCACAGATACGCAGTATTTT; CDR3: CASSQDGATCTDTQYF
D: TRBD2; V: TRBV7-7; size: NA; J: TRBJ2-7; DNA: TGTGCTAGCAGCTTAGGGGAGGGAACCGCCTACGAGCAGTACTTC; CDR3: CASSLGEGTAYEQYF
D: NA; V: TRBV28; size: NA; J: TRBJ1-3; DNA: TGTGCCATCCTCGGAGGACGGACCTCTGGAAACACCATATATTTT; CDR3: CAILGGRTSGNTIYF
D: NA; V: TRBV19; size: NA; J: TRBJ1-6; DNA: TGTGCCAGTAGTATAACAGCGGGGGATAATTCACCCCTCCACTTT; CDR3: CASSITAGDNSPLHF
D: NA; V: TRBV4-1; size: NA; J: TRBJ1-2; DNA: TGCGCCAGCAGCCAACCATCGGGGGGTCTGGGCTACACCTTC; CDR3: CASSQPSGGLGYTF
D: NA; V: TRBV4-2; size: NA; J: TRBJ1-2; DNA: TGTGCCAGCAGCCTAGAGGGGGGACCTAACTATGGCTACACCTTC; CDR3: CASSLEGGPNYGYTF
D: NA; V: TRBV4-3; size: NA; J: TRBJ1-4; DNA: TGCGCCAGCAGCCGCCCCGTGGGGGGAACAACTAATGAAAAACTGTTTTTT; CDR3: CASSRPVGGTTNEKLFF
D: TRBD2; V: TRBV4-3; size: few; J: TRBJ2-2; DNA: TGCGCCAGCAGCCAAGAAAGACTAGCGGGAAGAACCGGGGAGCTGTTTTTT; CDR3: CASSQERLAGRTGELFF
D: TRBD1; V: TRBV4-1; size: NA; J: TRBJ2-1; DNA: TGCGCCAGCAGCCCCACGGACAGGCGAGGGGAGCAGTTCTTC; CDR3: CASSPTDRRGEQFF
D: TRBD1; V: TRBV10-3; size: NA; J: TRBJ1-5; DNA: TGTGCCATCAGTGAGTCAGGACAGGGCGGCCAGCCCCAGCATTTT; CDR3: CAISESGQGGQPQHF
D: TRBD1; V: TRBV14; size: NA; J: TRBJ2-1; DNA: TGTGCCAGCAGCCCAAGGACAGGGACCTACAATGAGCAGTTCTTC; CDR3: CASSPRTGTYNEQFF
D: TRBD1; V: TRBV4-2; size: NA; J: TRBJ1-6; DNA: TGTGCCAGCAGCCAGCAAGGGACAGCACAAGGTTCACCCCTCCACTTT; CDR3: CASSQQGTAQGSPLHF
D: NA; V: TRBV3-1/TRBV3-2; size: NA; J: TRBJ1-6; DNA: TGTGCCAGCAGCAACTCTTTAGATTCACCCCTCCACTTT; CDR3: CASSNSLDSPLHF
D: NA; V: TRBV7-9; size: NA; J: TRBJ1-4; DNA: TGTGCCAGCAGCTTTTCGTATGAAAAACTGTTTTTT; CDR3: CASSFSYEKLFF
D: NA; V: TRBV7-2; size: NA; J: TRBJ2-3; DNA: TGTGCCAGCAGCGTCAGACTCGATTACCCCACAGATACGCAGTATTTT; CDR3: CASSVRLDYPTDTQYF
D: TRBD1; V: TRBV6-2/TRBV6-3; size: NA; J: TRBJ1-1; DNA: TGTGCCAGCAGTTTCGGACAGGGAAAGGGACGGGACACTGAAGCTTTCTTT; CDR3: CASSFGQGKGRDTEAFF
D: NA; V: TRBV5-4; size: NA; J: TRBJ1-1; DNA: TGTGCCAGCAGCAGCAGAACTGGGCCCACTGAAGCTTTCTTT; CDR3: CASSSRTGPTEAFF
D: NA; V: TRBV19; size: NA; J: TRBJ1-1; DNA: TGTGCCAGTAGTATGGCCAGGGGAAACACTGAAGCTTTCTTT; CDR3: CASSMARGNTEAFF
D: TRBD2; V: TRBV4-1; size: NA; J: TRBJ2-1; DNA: TGCGCCAGCAGCCAAGATCCTAGCGGGGGGGATGAGCAGTTCTTC; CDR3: CASSQDPSGGDEQFF